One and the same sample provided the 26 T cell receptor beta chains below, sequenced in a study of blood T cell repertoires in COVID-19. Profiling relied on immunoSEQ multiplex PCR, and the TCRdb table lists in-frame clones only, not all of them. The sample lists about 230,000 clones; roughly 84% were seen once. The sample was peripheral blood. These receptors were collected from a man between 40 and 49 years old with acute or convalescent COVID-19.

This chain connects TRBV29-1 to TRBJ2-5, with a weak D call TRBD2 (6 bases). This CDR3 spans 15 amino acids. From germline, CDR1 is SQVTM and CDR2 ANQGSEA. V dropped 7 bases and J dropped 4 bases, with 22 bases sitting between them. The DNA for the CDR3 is TGCAGCGCCCTTGGAGGCGGGACCATGGGAGAGACCCAGTACTTC. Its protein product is CSALGGGTMGETQYF.

DNA for the CDR3: TGTGCCAGCAGGTACACGAAAATCTCTGGGGCCAACGTCCTGACTTTC. Its translation: CASRYTKISGANVLTF. The gene calls are TRBV2 and TRBJ2-6; D gene uncertain. CDR1 and CDR2 (germline): SNHLY, FYNNEI. V lost 6 bases and J lost 0, with 12 bases in between. The CDR3 is made up of 16 amino acids.

The CDR3 sequence is CASSLNGDNQPQHF. DNA for the CDR3: TGTGCCAGCAGTTTAAACGGGGACAATCAGCCCCAGCATTTT. V usage is TRBV28 and J usage is TRBJ1-5; D is undetermined. V was pared by 2 bases and J by 3 bases, with 8 bases between. Germline CDR1 and CDR2: MDHEN and SYDVKM. The CDR3 length is 14 residues.

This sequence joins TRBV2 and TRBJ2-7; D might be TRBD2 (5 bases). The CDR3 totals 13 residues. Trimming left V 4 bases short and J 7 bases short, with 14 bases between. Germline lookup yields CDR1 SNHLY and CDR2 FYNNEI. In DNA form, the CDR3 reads TGTGCCAGCAGTGTCGGGGTCTTGGGAGAGCAGTACTTC. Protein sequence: CASSVGVLGEQYF.

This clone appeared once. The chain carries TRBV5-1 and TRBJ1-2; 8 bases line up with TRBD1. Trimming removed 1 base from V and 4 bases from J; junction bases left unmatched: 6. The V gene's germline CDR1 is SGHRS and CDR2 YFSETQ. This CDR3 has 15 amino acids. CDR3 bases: TGCGCCAGCAGCTTGCGGACAGGGCGGGTCTATGGCTACACCTTC. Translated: CASSLRTGRVYGYTF.

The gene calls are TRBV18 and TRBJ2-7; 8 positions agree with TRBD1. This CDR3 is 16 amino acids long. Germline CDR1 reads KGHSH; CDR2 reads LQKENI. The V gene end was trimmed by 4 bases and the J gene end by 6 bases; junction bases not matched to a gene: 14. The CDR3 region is CASSQKDRATQGEQYF. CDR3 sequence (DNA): TGTGCCAGCTCACAGAAGGACAGGGCGACCCAGGGCGAGCAGTACTTC.

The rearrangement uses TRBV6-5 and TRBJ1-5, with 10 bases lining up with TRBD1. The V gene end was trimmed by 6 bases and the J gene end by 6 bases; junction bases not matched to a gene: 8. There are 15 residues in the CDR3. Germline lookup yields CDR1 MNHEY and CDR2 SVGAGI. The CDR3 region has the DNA TGTGCCAGCAGCCTGGGACAGGGGTCGAGTCAGCCCCAGCATTTT. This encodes CASSLGQGSSQPQHF.

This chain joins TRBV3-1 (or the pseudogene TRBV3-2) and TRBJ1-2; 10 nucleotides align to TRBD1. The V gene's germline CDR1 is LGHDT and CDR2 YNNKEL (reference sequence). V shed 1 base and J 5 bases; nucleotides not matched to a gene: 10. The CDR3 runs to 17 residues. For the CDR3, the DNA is TGTGCCAGCAGCCAAGGCCAAACCGGGACAGGGGTGTATGGCTACACCTTC. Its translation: CASSQGQTGTGVYGYTF.

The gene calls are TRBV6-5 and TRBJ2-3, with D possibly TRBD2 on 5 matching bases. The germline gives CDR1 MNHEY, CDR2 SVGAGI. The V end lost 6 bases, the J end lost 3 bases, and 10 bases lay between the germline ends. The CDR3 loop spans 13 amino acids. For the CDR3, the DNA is TGTGCCAGCAGGCGGGCGGTTACAGATACGCAGTATTTT. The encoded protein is CASRRAVTDTQYF.

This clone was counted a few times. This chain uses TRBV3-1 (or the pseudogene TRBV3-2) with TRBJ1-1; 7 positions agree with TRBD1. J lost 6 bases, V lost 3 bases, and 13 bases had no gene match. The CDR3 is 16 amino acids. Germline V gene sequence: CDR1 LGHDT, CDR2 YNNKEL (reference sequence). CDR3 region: CASSHPTGYGRAEAFF. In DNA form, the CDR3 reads TGTGCCAGCAGCCACCCGACAGGGTACGGCAGAGCTGAAGCTTTCTTT.

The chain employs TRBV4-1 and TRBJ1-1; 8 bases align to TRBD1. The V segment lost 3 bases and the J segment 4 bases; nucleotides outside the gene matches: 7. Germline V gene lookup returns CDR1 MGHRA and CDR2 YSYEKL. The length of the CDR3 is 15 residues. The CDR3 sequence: CASSHPGQALTEAFF. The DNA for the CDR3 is TGCGCCAGCAGCCACCCGGGACAGGCGCTCACTGAAGCTTTCTTT.

The CDR3 DNA reads as TGTGCCAGCAGCACAACAGGGGGGACTAATGAAAAACTGTTTTTT. This encodes CASSTTGGTNEKLFF. The V and J genes are TRBV5-4 and TRBJ1-4, with 8 bases fitting TRBD1. V was clipped by 4 bases and J by 2 bases; unmatched bases: 4. The CDR3 spans 15 residues. CDR1 and CDR2 from the germline V gene are SGHNT and YYREEE (reference sequence). Supplemented by reference TRBV5-4 and TRBJ1-4, the full variable domain reads ETGVTQSPTHLIKTRGQQVTLRCSSQSGHNTVSWYQQALGQGPQFIFQYYREEENGRGNFPPRFSGLQFPNYSSELNVNALELDDSALYLCASSTTGGTNEKLFFGSGTQLSVL.

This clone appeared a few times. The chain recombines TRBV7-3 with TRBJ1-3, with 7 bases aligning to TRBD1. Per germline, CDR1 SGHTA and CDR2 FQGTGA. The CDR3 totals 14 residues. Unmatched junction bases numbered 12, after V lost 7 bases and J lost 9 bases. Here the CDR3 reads CASTRRDSQTTIYF. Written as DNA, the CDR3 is TGTGCCAGCACCCGAAGGGACAGTCAGACCACCATATATTTT.

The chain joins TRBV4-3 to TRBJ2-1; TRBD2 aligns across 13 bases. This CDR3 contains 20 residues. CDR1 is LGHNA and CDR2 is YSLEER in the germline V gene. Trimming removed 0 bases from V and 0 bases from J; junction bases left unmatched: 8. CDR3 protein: CASSQDSPTSGGFSYNEQFF. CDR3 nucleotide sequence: TGCGCCAGCAGCCAAGATTCACCGACTAGCGGGGGGTTCTCCTACAATGAGCAGTTCTTC.

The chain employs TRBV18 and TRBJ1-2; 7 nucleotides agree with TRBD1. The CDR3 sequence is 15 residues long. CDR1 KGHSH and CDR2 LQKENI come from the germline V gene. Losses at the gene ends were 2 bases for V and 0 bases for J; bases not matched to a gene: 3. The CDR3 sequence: CASSPGTEANYGYTF. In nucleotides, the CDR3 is TGTGCCAGCTCACCAGGGACAGAAGCTAACTATGGCTACACCTTC.

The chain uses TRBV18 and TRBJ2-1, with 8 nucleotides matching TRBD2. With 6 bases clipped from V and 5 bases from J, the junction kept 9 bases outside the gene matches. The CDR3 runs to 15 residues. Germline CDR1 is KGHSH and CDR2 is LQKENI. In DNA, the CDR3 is TGTGCCAGCTCGTTGTTGGGACTAGATCACAATGAGCAGTTCTTC. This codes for CASSLLGLDHNEQFF.

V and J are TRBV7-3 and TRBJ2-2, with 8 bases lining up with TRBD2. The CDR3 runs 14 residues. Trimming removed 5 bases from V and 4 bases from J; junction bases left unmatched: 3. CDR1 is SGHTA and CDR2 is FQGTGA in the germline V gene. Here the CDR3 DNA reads TGTGCCAGCAGCCTCGGGGGGGTCACCGGGGAGCTGTTTTTT. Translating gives CASSLGGVTGELFF.

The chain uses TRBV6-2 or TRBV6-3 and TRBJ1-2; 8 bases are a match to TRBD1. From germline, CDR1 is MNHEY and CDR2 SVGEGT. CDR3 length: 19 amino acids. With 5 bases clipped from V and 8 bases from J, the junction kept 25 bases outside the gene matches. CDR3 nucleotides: TGTGCCAGCAGTCAACGGGAGGTTTTCAGGGGGCGCGACGGGGTAGGCTACACCTTC. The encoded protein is CASSQREVFRGRDGVGYTF.

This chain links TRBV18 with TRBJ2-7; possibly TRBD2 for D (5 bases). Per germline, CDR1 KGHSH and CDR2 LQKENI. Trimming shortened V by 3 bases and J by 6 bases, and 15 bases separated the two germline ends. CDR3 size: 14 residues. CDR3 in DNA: TGTGCCAGCTCACCGAGGGCAGGTCCGGGCGAGCAGTACTTC. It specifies CASSPRAGPGEQYF. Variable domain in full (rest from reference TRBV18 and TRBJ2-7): NAGVMQNPRHLVRRRGQEARLRCSPMKGHSHVYWYRQLPEEGLKFMVYLQKENIIDESGMPKERFSAEFPKEGPSILRIQQVVRGDSAAYFCASSPRAGPGEQYFGPGTRLTVT.

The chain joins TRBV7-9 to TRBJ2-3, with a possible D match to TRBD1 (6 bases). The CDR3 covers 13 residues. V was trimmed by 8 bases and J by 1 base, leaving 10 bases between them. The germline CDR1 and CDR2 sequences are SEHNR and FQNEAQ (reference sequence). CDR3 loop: CASGTPGTDTQYF. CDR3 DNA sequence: TGTGCCAGCGGGACACCGGGCACAGATACGCAGTATTTT.

CDR3: CASSLMLGDNQPQHF. CDR3 DNA sequence: TGTGCCAGCAGCTTGATGTTAGGGGACAATCAGCCCCAGCATTTT. This chain joins TRBV11-2 and TRBJ1-5; D might be TRBD1 (5 bases). V was cut by 3 bases and J by 3 bases, with 12 bases left in between. CDR3 length: 15 amino acids. The germline V gene has CDR1 SGHAT and CDR2 FQNNGV.

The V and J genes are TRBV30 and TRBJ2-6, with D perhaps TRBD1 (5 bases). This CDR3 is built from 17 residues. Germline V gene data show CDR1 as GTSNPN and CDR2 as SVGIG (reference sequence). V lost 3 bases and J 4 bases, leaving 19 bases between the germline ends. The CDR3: CAWRALKGAVGANVLTF. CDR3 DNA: TGTGCCTGGAGGGCTTTAAAAGGGGCTGTGGGGGCCAACGTCCTGACTTTC.

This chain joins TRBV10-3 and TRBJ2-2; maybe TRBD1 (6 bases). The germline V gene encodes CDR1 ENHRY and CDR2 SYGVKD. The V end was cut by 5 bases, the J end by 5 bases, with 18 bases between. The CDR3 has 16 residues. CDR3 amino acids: CAISPGAGDFTGELFF. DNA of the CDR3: TGTGCCATCAGTCCCGGGGCAGGGGATTTTACCGGGGAGCTGTTTTTT.

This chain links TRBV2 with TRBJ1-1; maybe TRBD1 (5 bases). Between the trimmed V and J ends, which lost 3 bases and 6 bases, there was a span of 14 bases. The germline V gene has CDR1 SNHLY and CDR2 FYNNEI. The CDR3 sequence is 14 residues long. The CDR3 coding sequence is TGTGCCAGCAGTGAGGGGGGAGGGACCTCTGAAGCTTTCTTT. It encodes CASSEGGGTSEAFF. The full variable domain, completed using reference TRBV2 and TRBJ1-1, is EPEVTQTPSHQVTQMGQEVILRCVPISNHLYFYWYRQILGQKVEFLVSFYNNEISEKSEIFDDQFSVERPDGSNFTLKIRSTKLEDSAMYFCASSEGGGTSEAFFGQGTRLTVV.

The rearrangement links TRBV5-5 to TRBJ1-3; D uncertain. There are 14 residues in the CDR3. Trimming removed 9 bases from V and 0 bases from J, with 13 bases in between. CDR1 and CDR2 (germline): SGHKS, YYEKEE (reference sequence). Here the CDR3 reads CATALEGSGNTIYF. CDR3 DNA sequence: TGTGCCACCGCCTTGGAGGGCTCTGGAAACACCATATATTTT.

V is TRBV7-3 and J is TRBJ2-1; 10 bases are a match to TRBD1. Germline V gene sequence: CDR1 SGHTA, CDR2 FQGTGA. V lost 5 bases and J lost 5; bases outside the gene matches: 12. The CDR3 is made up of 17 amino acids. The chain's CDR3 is CASSKYPLGTGDNEQFF. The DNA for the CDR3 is TGTGCCAGCAGCAAATACCCGCTGGGGACAGGGGACAATGAGCAGTTCTTC. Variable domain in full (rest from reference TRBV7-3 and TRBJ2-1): GAGVSQTPSNKVTEKGKYVELRCDPISGHTALYWYRQSLGQGPEFLIYFQGTGAADDSGLPNDRFFAVRPEGSVSTLKIQRTERGDSAVYLCASSKYPLGTGDNEQFFGPGTRLTVL.